The 32 T cell receptor beta chains given below trace back to one sample, sequenced in a study of T cells in Graves' hyperthyroidism and ophthalmopathy. TCR beta CDR3 sequences were amplified from RNA transcripts. The primer set for the first-round RT-PCR of the TCR CDR3 was HTBI. MiXCR, run by TCRdb on the multiplex PCR reads, gives a single entry per CDR3 protein. The sample has some 300,000 distinct CDR3 sequences; roughly a fifth are singletons. Sequenced material: blood. These receptor sequences come from a man between 45 and 60 years old with Graves' ophthalmopathy.

The rearrangement links TRBV20-1 to TRBJ2-1; 8 bases are shared with TRBD2. CDR1 is DFQATT, CDR2 SNEGSKA, per germline (reference sequence). The V segment lost 0 bases and the J segment 9 bases; nucleotides outside the gene matches: 1. The CDR3 length is 12 residues. The CDR3 DNA reads as TGCAGTGCTAGAGATCTAGCGGGTGAGCAGTTCTTC. Protein: CSARDLAGEQFF.

This clonotype was seen repeatedly, ten times or more. In DNA form, the CDR3 reads TGTGCCAGCAGGTTGTTTGAAGGACTAGGAGCCTACGAGCAGTACTTC. Its translation: CASRLFEGLGAYEQYF. The genes are TRBV11-2 and TRBJ2-7; 7 bases match TRBD2. The V segment lost 6 bases and the J segment 2 bases; nucleotides outside the gene matches: 13. Germline values: CDR1 SGHAT, CDR2 FQNNGV. This CDR3 has 16 residues.

This clonotype has ten or more counts. The rearrangement links TRBV3-1 to TRBJ2-5; D is possibly TRBD1 (6 bases). This CDR3 spans 14 amino acids. Germline values: CDR1 LGHDT, CDR2 YNNKEL (reference sequence). Trimming left V 2 bases short and J 1 base short, with 8 bases between. CDR3 nucleotide sequence: TGTGCCAGCAGCCAACAACAGGGCCAAGAGACCCAGTACTTC. Its translation is CASSQQQGQETQYF.

This clonotype was detected many times. The gene calls are TRBV20-1 and TRBJ1-5, with D possibly matching TRBD1 (6 bases). The CDR3 is made up of 14 amino acids. Trimming pared 3 bases from V and 1 base from J, leaving 10 bases between. Looked up from germline, CDR1 is DFQATT and CDR2 is SNEGSKA (reference sequence). CDR3 amino acids: CSARRGASNQPQHF. The DNA for the CDR3 is TGCAGTGCTAGGAGGGGGGCGAGCAATCAGCCCCAGCATTTT.

This clonotype was seen at least ten times. The chain has TRBV28 and TRBJ1-1, with D possibly TRBD1 on 5 matching bases. This CDR3 spans 15 amino acids. Germline V gene sequence: CDR1 MDHEN, CDR2 SYDVKM. V dropped 5 bases and J dropped 4 bases, with 17 bases sitting between them. The DNA for the CDR3 is TGTGCCAGCAGTCCAAATCGGGGGTTGGGCACTGAAGCTTTCTTT. Translating gives CASSPNRGLGTEAFF.

This clonotype was detected many times. The chain uses TRBV28 and TRBJ2-5; 7 nucleotides line up with TRBD2. The CDR3 has 15 residues. Germline CDR1 MDHEN, CDR2 SYDVKM. V shed 5 bases, J shed 1 base, and the junction held 7 bases outside the gene matches. CDR3 loop: CASSPPASGQETQYF. The CDR3 nucleotides are TGTGCCAGCAGTCCCCCAGCTAGCGGCCAAGAGACCCAGTACTTC.

This clonotype was counted ten times or more. The chain is built from TRBV5-1 and TRBJ2-7; 7 bases map to TRBD2. From germline, CDR1 is SGHRS and CDR2 YFSETQ. V dropped 0 bases and J dropped 0; count of bases not matched to a gene: 9. The CDR3 is 17 residues long. The CDR3: CASSLDGSGYSSYEQYF. Written as DNA, the CDR3 is TGCGCCAGCAGCTTGGATGGTAGCGGGTACAGCTCCTACGAGCAGTACTTC.

This chain links TRBV28 with TRBJ2-1; 10 positions match TRBD1. Germline CDR1 MDHEN, CDR2 SYDVKM. This CDR3 is built from 14 residues. The J segment lost 8 bases and the V segment lost 5 bases, leaving 6 bases of the junction unmatched. The CDR3 region is CASSQGQGFDEQFF. CDR3 bases: TGTGCCAGCAGTCAGGGACAGGGGTTCGATGAGCAGTTCTTC. The full variable domain, in which reference TRBV28 and TRBJ2-1 provide the parts outside the CDR3, is DVKVTQSSRYLVKRTGEKVFLECVQDMDHENMFWYRQDPGLGLRLIYFSYDVKMKEKGDIPEGYSVSREKKERFSLILESASTNQTSMYLCASSQGQGFDEQFFGPGTRLTVL.

This clonotype was found many times. V is TRBV11-2 and J is TRBJ2-1; D gene unclear. The CDR3 loop spans 14 amino acids. Trimming removed 3 bases at V and 1 base at J, with 7 bases between. Germline V gene data show CDR1 as SGHAT and CDR2 as FQNNGV. The chain's CDR3 is CASSFSGSYNEQFF. CDR3 DNA sequence: TGTGCCAGCAGCTTTTCGGGTTCCTACAATGAGCAGTTCTTC.

This clonotype was seen many times. The rearrangement joins TRBV30 to TRBJ1-1; D is undetermined. Trimming shortened V by 2 bases and J by 3 bases, and 16 bases separated the two germline ends. This CDR3 is 15 amino acids long. The germline CDR1 and CDR2 sequences are GTSNPN and SVGIG (reference sequence). The CDR3 is CAWSPRRRLDTEAFF. The DNA of the CDR3 is TGTGCCTGGAGTCCTCGGCGTCGTCTCGACACTGAAGCTTTCTTT.

The V call is TRBV5-1, the J call TRBJ2-5, with 8 nucleotides matching TRBD2. The V gene's germline CDR1 is SGHRS and CDR2 YFSETQ. This CDR3 contains 17 residues. V gave up 2 bases and J gave up 1 base; unmatched junction bases: 10. The CDR3 loop is CASSFSIPLAAQETQYF. DNA of the CDR3: TGCGCCAGCAGCTTTTCGATACCACTAGCGGCCCAAGAGACCCAGTACTTC.

Note on this clonotype: This could be a read error, since a much larger clone is one nucleotide away. No conserved phenylalanine or tryptophan is present at the end of the CDR3, so a read error is the likely explanation. The gene calls are TRBV28 and TRBJ1-2; D not resolved. The CDR3 spans 15 residues. Germline V gene sequence: CDR1 MDHEN, CDR2 SYDVKM. Between the trimmed V and J ends, which lost 5 bases and 5 bases, there was a span of 18 bases. For the CDR3, the DNA is TGTGCCAGCAGTCCACTCGGCACAGTGGGATATGGCTACACCCTC. Residues: CASSPLGTVGYGYTL.

The chain combines TRBV3-1 with TRBJ2-7, with 11 bases matching TRBD2. Germline V gene sequence: CDR1 LGHDT, CDR2 YNNKEL (reference sequence). The ends lost 4 bases at V and 2 bases at J; junction bases unmatched: 13. This CDR3 has 18 residues. DNA for the CDR3: TGTGCCAGCAGCCGGCGGACCCTAGCGGGAGGTCGCCCCTACGAGCAGTACTTC. Translated, it gives CASSRRTLAGGRPYEQYF.

The genes are TRBV9 and TRBJ1-1; D is ambiguous. Per germline, CDR1 SGDLS and CDR2 YYNGEE. The V and J ends lost 0 bases and 8 bases respectively, with 11 bases between them. This CDR3 has 13 residues. The CDR3 spells CASSVGLYGEAFF. CDR3 bases: TGTGCCAGCAGCGTAGGTCTTTACGGGGAAGCTTTCTTT.

The V gene is TRBV4-2, the J gene TRBJ2-7; tentatively, D is TRBD2 (6 bases). Germline loops: CDR1 LGHNA, CDR2 YNFKEQ. The CDR3 contains 15 residues. V dropped 0 bases and J dropped 4 bases, with 13 bases sitting between them. CDR3 amino acids: CASSQEARERYEQYF. The DNA for the CDR3 is TGTGCCAGCAGCCAAGAGGCACGGGAGCGTTACGAGCAGTACTTC.

V gene TRBV28 combines with J gene TRBJ2-3; 9 bases fit TRBD2. Trimming removed 5 bases from V and 11 bases from J; junction bases left unmatched: 8. CDR1 MDHEN and CDR2 SYDVKM come from the germline V gene. The CDR3 consists of 13 residues. CDR3 loop: CASSNSGRGGQYF. The CDR3 bases are TGTGCCAGCAGTAATAGCGGGAGAGGGGGGCAGTATTTT.

The chain uses TRBV7-9 and TRBJ2-7; TRBD1 matches at 10 bases. Trimming cost V 0 bases and J 6 bases; bases outside gene matches: 8. Germline V gives CDR1 SEHNR, CDR2 FQNEAQ (reference sequence). This CDR3 is built from 16 residues. CDR3 amino acids: CASSLAGGQGSFEQYF. As DNA, the CDR3 is TGTGCCAGCAGCTTAGCTGGGGGACAGGGGTCGTTCGAGCAGTACTTC.

This clonotype was counted many times. V usage is TRBV20-1 and J usage is TRBJ2-1, with 10 bases matching TRBD2. From germline, CDR1 is DFQATT and CDR2 SNEGSKA (reference sequence). The V gene end was trimmed by 2 bases and the J gene end by 0 bases; junction bases not matched to a gene: 4. The CDR3 contains 16 residues. The chain's CDR3 is CSARLAGASSYNEQFF. The CDR3, as DNA: TGCAGTGCTAGACTAGCGGGGGCAAGCTCCTACAATGAGCAGTTCTTC.

This clonotype has ten or more counts. The chain links TRBV5-1 to TRBJ2-7; tentatively, D is TRBD1 (6 bases). Germline values: CDR1 SGHRS, CDR2 YFSETQ. The CDR3 extends over 14 amino acids. V shed 1 base and J shed 2 bases, with 10 bases lying between them. Here the CDR3 reads CASSLMDRPYEQYF. As DNA, the CDR3 is TGCGCCAGCAGCTTGATGGACAGACCCTACGAGCAGTACTTC.

This chain joins TRBV6-1 and TRBJ2-1; a weak D match, TRBD1 (6 bases). The germline V gene has CDR1 MNHNS and CDR2 SASEGT. V was pared by 7 bases and J by 0 bases, with 16 bases between. CDR3 length: 16 residues. The CDR3 DNA reads TGTGCCAGCACTCCCCAGGGGACATTCTCCTACAATGAGCAGTTCTTC. It yields the protein CASTPQGTFSYNEQFF.

J is TRBJ1-6 and V is TRBV7-2; 12 bases are shared with TRBD1. The ends lost 5 bases at V and 10 bases at J; junction bases unmatched: 6. CDR1 SGHTA and CDR2 FQGNSA come from the germline V gene. This CDR3 is 15 amino acids long. CDR3 protein: CASSPGQGAGSPLHF. DNA of the CDR3: TGTGCCAGCAGCCCGGGACAGGGGGCAGGATCACCCCTCCACTTT. The full variable domain, with the rest looked up from reference TRBV7-2 and TRBJ1-6, is GAGVSQSPSNKVTEKGKDVELRCDPISGHTALYWYRQSLGQGLEFLIYFQGNSAPDKSGLPSDRFSAERTGGSVSTLTIQRTQQEDSAVYLCASSPGQGAGSPLHFGNGTRLTVT.

The chain couples TRBV10-3 to TRBJ1-6; D is ambiguous. CDR1 is ENHRY, CDR2 SYGVKD, per germline. The CDR3 is made up of 13 amino acids. V dropped 9 bases and J dropped 0 bases, with 6 bases sitting between them. The DNA for the CDR3 is TGTGCCATTCAGAGCTCCTATAATTCACCCCTCCACTTT. Residues: CAIQSSYNSPLHF.

The J gene is TRBJ2-5, the V gene TRBV9, with 13 bases lining up with TRBD2. The CDR3 extends over 18 amino acids. Germline CDR1 reads SGDLS; CDR2 reads YYNGEE. With V trimmed by 0 bases and J by 2 bases, 7 bases remained unmatched. The CDR3 DNA is TGTGCCAGCAGCGTAGCCTCGACTAGCGGGGGGCCTCAAGAGACCCAGTACTTC. Translating gives CASSVASTSGGPQETQYF. The complete variable domain, with remaining parts taken from reference TRBV9 and TRBJ2-5, reads DSGVTQTPKHLITATGQRVTLRCSPRSGDLSVYWYQQSLDQGLQFLIQYYNGEERAKGNILERFSAQQFPDLHSELNLSSLELGDSALYFCASSVASTSGGPQETQYFGPGTRLLVL.

The chain couples TRBV2 to TRBJ1-5; 7 nucleotides line up with TRBD1. Germline CDR1 is SNHLY and CDR2 is FYNNEI. The CDR3 has 16 amino acids. The ends lost 5 bases at V and 4 bases at J; junction bases unmatched: 11. CDR3 region: CASSLSPGTANQPQHF. The CDR3 DNA sequence: TGTGCCAGCAGTTTATCGCCCGGGACAGCTAATCAGCCCCAGCATTTT.

V gene TRBV19 combines with J gene TRBJ2-2; D may be TRBD1 (5 bases). The CDR3 spans 11 residues. V shed 10 bases and J shed 5 bases, with 8 bases lying between them. The germline CDR1 and CDR2 sequences are LNHDA and SQIVND (reference sequence). This chain's CDR3 is CATKGTGELFF. CDR3 coding DNA: TGTGCCACCAAGGGGACCGGGGAGCTGTTTTTT.

On this clonotype itself: One base away lies a much larger clone, so this may be a sequencing read error. The rearrangement uses TRBV2 and TRBJ1-1, with 7 bases matching TRBD1. The junction had 7 bases not matched to a gene; V was cut back by 6 bases and J by 6 bases. The CDR3 covers 13 residues. Looked up from germline, CDR1 is SNHLY and CDR2 is FYNNEI. The CDR3 is CASRGDRDAEAFF. The CDR3 region has the DNA TGTGCCAGCAGGGGGGACAGAGACGCTGAAGCTTTCTTT.

This clonotype was observed many times. CDR3 DNA: TGTGCCAGCAGCTTAGGGTCTAGCGGGAGTTGGACCTACGAGCAGTACTTC. Its protein is CASSLGSSGSWTYEQYF. The chain employs TRBV11-2 and TRBJ2-7, with TRBD2 matching over 10 bases. V shed 1 base, J shed 2 bases, and the junction held 8 bases outside the gene matches. This CDR3 has 17 residues. Germline CDR1 is SGHAT and CDR2 is FQNNGV.

The chain joins TRBV20-1 to TRBJ2-7; D may be TRBD1 (5 bases). This CDR3 region has 17 residues. CDR1 DFQATT and CDR2 SNEGSKA come from the germline V gene (reference sequence). Trimming shortened V by 6 bases and J by 5 bases, and 29 bases separated the two germline ends. CDR3 sequence: CSAVGFSQAAGVDEQYF. Here the CDR3 DNA reads TGCAGTGCAGTGGGGTTTTCACAGGCCGCTGGAGTGGACGAGCAGTACTTC.

The J gene is TRBJ2-5, the V gene TRBV2; TRBD2 might be the D (6 bases). CDR1 and CDR2 (germline): SNHLY, FYNNEI. The length of the CDR3 is 17 residues. Trimming stripped 1 base from V and 5 bases from J, with 20 bases between. CDR3 amino acids: CASSEGGPGLGMETQYF. For the CDR3, the DNA is TGTGCCAGCAGTGAAGGGGGCCCGGGACTTGGGATGGAGACCCAGTACTTC.

This clonotype was seen a few times. The chain employs TRBV14 and TRBJ1-4; D ambiguous. Germline values: CDR1 SGHDN, CDR2 FVKESK. This CDR3 is 13 amino acids long. Trimming stripped 4 bases from V and 8 bases from J, with 11 bases between. The CDR3: CASSRRLGEKLFF. CDR3 coding DNA: TGTGCCAGCAGCCGAAGACTGGGGGAAAAACTGTTTTTT.

The chain is built from TRBV20-1 and TRBJ1-4, with TRBD1 identical over 11 bases. The CDR3 is made up of 17 amino acids. Germline V gene data show CDR1 as DFQATT and CDR2 as SNEGSKA (reference sequence). The J segment lost 7 bases and the V segment lost 2 bases, leaving 12 bases of the junction unmatched. As DNA, the CDR3 is TGCAGTGCTAGAACTTGGGACAGGGGGTTTCGGGGTGAAAAACTGTTTTTT. Its translation is CSARTWDRGFRGEKLFF.

At least ten counts were recorded for this clonotype. The chain couples TRBV6-1 to TRBJ1-1, with D unresolved. The germline V gene encodes CDR1 MNHNS and CDR2 SASEGT. This CDR3 region has 12 residues. V was clipped by 2 bases and J by 7 bases, with 8 bases between them. The CDR3 loop reads CASSEYGGEAFF. CDR3 nucleotides: TGTGCCAGCAGTGAATATGGCGGTGAAGCTTTCTTT.